These T cell receptor beta chains were read from a single sample in a study of blood T cell repertoires in COVID-19. Sequencing used immunoSEQ multiplex PCR; TCRdb keeps in-frame clones, though not all of them. The sample includes about 170,000 clones, 83% seen only once; the top ten take around 2%. Sample: peripheral blood. The receptors originated from an elderly woman with acute or convalescent COVID-19. The conserved cysteine and the conserved F or W are not part of the CDR3 here. Each record gives: CDR3 protein, V gene, J gene.

ASSQETQETQY,TRBV14,TRBJ2-5
ASSYYVAGDHNEQF,TRBV6-6,TRBJ2-1
ASSWGQGWELGTEAF,TRBV5-8,TRBJ1-1
ASSLTPMVDTEAF,TRBV4-1,TRBJ1-1
ASSFSETRNEKLF,TRBV7-9,TRBJ1-4
ASIGTRGAEAF,TRBV28,TRBJ1-1
SVSLDTQY,TRBV29-1,TRBJ2-3
ASSPLVGLAGGFYEQY,TRBV7-9,TRBJ2-7
ASNLQGGQETQY,TRBV2,TRBJ2-5
ASSLEGRGIETQY,TRBV5-1,TRBJ2-5
ASSQGHLSYNEQF,TRBV4-1,TRBJ2-1
ASRDTYTGELF,TRBV6-5,TRBJ2-2
ASSLARGGRRAF,TRBV5-4,TRBJ1-1
ASSQDPDFHEQY,TRBV3-1/TRBV3-2,TRBJ2-7
ASRPGGGKGYEQY,TRBV6-5,TRBJ2-7
ASSPTGGGRNEQF,TRBV6-6,TRBJ2-1
ASSDGQGPYEQY,TRBV6-1,TRBJ2-7
ASNRDSEFYEQY,TRBV4-3,TRBJ2-7
ASSPGIASTDTQY,TRBV7-9,TRBJ2-3
ASSLLAGVETQY,TRBV7-2,TRBJ2-5
ASRHPGGEKLF,TRBV6-5,TRBJ1-4
ASSNGLAVSYEQY,TRBV28,TRBJ2-7
ASYENTGLSGNTIY,TRBV18,TRBJ1-3
ASSPGGALETQY,TRBV5-4,TRBJ2-5
STKMTGLNTEAF,TRBV29-1,TRBJ1-1
ASSVVPGTGGIGELF,TRBV9,TRBJ2-2
ASSSSGYSNQPQH,TRBV7-2,TRBJ1-5
ASSLATRGQGEQF,TRBV7-2,TRBJ2-1
ASEGTGGSETQY,TRBV19,TRBJ2-5
AWNRGQGGEAF,TRBV30,TRBJ1-1
ASSLGFRSDEQY,TRBV5-6,TRBJ2-7
ASINQASANEQF,TRBV7-9,TRBJ2-1
ASRTGTAYEQY,TRBV2,TRBJ2-7
ASSFGQGERF,TRBV12-3/TRBV12-4,TRBJ2-1
ATSDPGGANNEQF,TRBV24-1,TRBJ2-1
ASSIGGSEYEQY,TRBV19,TRBJ2-7
ASSLNLAGAGTDTQY,TRBV7-3,TRBJ2-3
ASSFGGAF,TRBV7-8,TRBJ1-1
ASSSPQENYEQY,TRBV5-6,TRBJ2-7